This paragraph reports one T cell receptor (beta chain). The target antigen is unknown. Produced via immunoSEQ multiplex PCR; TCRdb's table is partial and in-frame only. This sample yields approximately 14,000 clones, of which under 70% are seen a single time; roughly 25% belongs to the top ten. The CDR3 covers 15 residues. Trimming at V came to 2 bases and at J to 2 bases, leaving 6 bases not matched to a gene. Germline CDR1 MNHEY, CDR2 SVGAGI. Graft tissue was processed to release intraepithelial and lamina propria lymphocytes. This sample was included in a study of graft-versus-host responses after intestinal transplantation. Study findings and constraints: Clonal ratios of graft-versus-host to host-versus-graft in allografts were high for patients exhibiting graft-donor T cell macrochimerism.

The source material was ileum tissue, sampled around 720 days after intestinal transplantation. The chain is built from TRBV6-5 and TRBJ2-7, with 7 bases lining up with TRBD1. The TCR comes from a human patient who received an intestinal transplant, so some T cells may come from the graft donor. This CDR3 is CASSYRDSQTYEQYF. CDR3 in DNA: TGTGCCAGCAGTTACCGGGACAGTCAAACCTACGAGCAGTACTTC.